This T cell receptor beta chain derives from a study of identical twins. Whole-study results and caveats: Abundant beta clonotypes from cord blood had fewer insertions, unlike memory repertoires, which showed none. A cross-sectional statistical analysis, not follow-up of the same donors, supported the conclusions.

The germline V gene has CDR1 MNHEY and CDR2 SMNVEV (reference sequence). The CDR3 consists of 13 residues. V was shortened by 3 bases and J by 6 bases, with 9 bases between the two germline ends. A few counts support this clonotype. Antigen unknown. With template switching, a universal primer site was added, and the cDNA carried unique molecular identifiers. Via MiXCR, TCRdb re-called the 5' RACE reads, giving one row per CDR3 protein. Here the sample spans 250,000 to 300,000 distinct CDR3 sequences, about 8.3% being singletons. This sample was shared with a second study, whose subject was yellow fever vaccine responses in identical twins. That source reports: Among the twins, the vaccine T cell response reportedly seemed partly convergent and partly personalized.

This TCR derives from a young woman in good health. This sequence joins TRBV27 and TRBJ2-1; possible D gene TRBD2, 6 bases. Sequences were obtained from CD8+ T cells sorted from blood. CDR3 protein: CASSLTRANEQFF. CDR3 coding DNA: TGTGCCAGCAGTTTGACTAGAGCCAATGAGCAGTTCTTC.